These T cell receptor beta chains were read from a single sample in a study of beta chain features in type 1 diabetes. Data came from immunoSEQ multiplex PCR; TCRdb stores just in-frame clones and leaves some out. The sample lists a few hundred thousand clones; 30% were seen once. The sequenced sample was naive CD4+ T cells from blood. The receptors were sampled from a man aged 18 to 30 in good health. Each CDR3 is given with its conserved first and last residue. Each record gives: V gene, clone size, J gene, D gene, CDR3 DNA, CDR3 protein. The D gene is left open where the match is weak. Size is stated for part of the rows, as once, few or many counts, or as a class when the clone is expanded.

V: TRBV28; size: .; J: TRBJ2-7; D: TRBD1; DNA: TGTGCCAGCAGTTTACCCAGGACAGGTTACGAGCAGTACTTC; CDR3: CASSLPRTGYEQYF
V: TRBV19; size: .; J: TRBJ1-1; D: .; DNA: TGTGCCAGTAAATTAAACACTGAAGCTTTCTTT; CDR3: CASKLNTEAFF
V: TRBV19; size: .; J: TRBJ2-4; D: .; DNA: TGTGCCAGTAGTATGGATAAAAACATTCAGTACTTC; CDR3: CASSMDKNIQYF
V: TRBV4-1; size: .; J: TRBJ2-2; D: TRBD1; DNA: TGCGCCAGCAGCCAAGAGACAGGGGGGATCACCGGGGAGCTGTTTTTT; CDR3: CASSQETGGITGELFF
V: TRBV6-5; size: .; J: TRBJ1-1; D: .; DNA: TGTGCCACCCAAACAGTGAACACTGAAGCTTTCTTT; CDR3: CATQTVNTEAFF
V: TRBV29-1; size: few; J: TRBJ2-5; D: .; DNA: TGCAGCGTTGCCCGCGCCGAGAGAGAGACCCAGTACTTC; CDR3: CSVARAERETQYF
V: TRBV7-2; size: few; J: TRBJ2-7; D: .; DNA: TGTGCCAGCAGCTTAGGCTTAGGGTACTACGAGCAGTACTTC; CDR3: CASSLGLGYYEQYF
V: TRBV7-2; size: .; J: TRBJ1-2; D: .; DNA: TGTGCCAGCAGTCCGGGACGGCTTAACTATGGCTACACCTTC; CDR3: CASSPGRLNYGYTF
V: TRBV29-1; size: .; J: TRBJ2-2; D: .; DNA: TGCAGCGTTACCCTTGTCTCCTCACTCCGGGCCACTAGCCGGGAGCTGTTTTTT; CDR3: CSVTLVSSLRATSRELFF
V: TRBV11-2; size: .; J: TRBJ2-7; D: TRBD2; DNA: TGTGCCAGCAGCTTAGTCGGGAGGTACGAGCAGTACTTC; CDR3: CASSLVGRYEQYF
V: TRBV28; size: .; J: TRBJ2-1; D: .; DNA: TGTGCCAGCAGTTTGAACACCTACAATGAGCAGTTCTTC; CDR3: CASSLNTYNEQFF
V: TRBV4-3; size: .; J: TRBJ1-5; D: .; DNA: TGCGCCAGCAGCCAAGATTTGGGGAATCAGCCCCAGCATTTT; CDR3: CASSQDLGNQPQHF
V: TRBV2; size: .; J: TRBJ1-5; D: .; DNA: TGTGCCAGCAGTGAAGAGGTGGGACCCCAGCATTTT; CDR3: CASSEEVGPQHF
V: TRBV7-9; size: .; J: TRBJ2-5; D: TRBD1; DNA: TGTGCCAGCAGCCCCGGGACAGGGGGCCAAGAGACCCAGTACTTC; CDR3: CASSPGTGGQETQYF
V: TRBV30; size: few; J: TRBJ2-3; D: .; DNA: TGTGCCTGGAGTGGGGTTAGCACAGATACGCAGTATTTT; CDR3: CAWSGVSTDTQYF
V: TRBV27; size: .; J: TRBJ1-4; D: .; DNA: TGTGCCAGCAGTGGACCCAATGAAAAACTGTTTTTT; CDR3: CASSGPNEKLFF
V: TRBV9; size: few; J: TRBJ2-3; D: TRBD2; DNA: TGTGCCAGCAGCGTAGAAGGCCCCAGCGGGAGAGCGCAGTATTTT; CDR3: CASSVEGPSGRAQYF
V: TRBV7-9; size: few; J: TRBJ2-7; D: .; DNA: TGTGCCAGCAGCTTCGGGACCGCCTTGAACGAGCAGTACTTC; CDR3: CASSFGTALNEQYF
V: TRBV11-2; size: .; J: TRBJ2-1; D: .; DNA: TGTGCCAGCAGCTCCGACGGGGGCTACTACAATGAGCAGTTCTTC; CDR3: CASSSDGGYYNEQFF
V: TRBV25-1; size: .; J: TRBJ2-5; D: TRBD2; DNA: TGTGCCAGCAGTGAATATAGGCTAGCGGGAGGGGGTGAGACCCAGTACTTC; CDR3: CASSEYRLAGGGETQYF
V: TRBV30; size: few; J: TRBJ2-7; D: TRBD1; DNA: TGTGCCTGGAAGGGGGCAGCTCTGGGCGAGCAGTACTTC; CDR3: CAWKGAALGEQYF
V: TRBV2; size: .; J: TRBJ1-1; D: TRBD1; DNA: TGTGCCAGCACCCAACAGGGGGCTTCCACTGAAGCTTTCTTT; CDR3: CASTQQGASTEAFF
V: TRBV7-2; size: few; J: TRBJ2-1; D: TRBD2; DNA: TGTGCCAGCAGCCGAAGCGGGAGCTCCTACAATGAGCAGTTCTTC; CDR3: CASSRSGSSYNEQFF
V: TRBV29-1; size: .; J: TRBJ2-2; D: .; DNA: TGCAGCGTCAGAACTGGGGCCACCGGGGAGCTGTTTTTT; CDR3: CSVRTGATGELFF
V: TRBV30; size: .; J: TRBJ2-5; D: .; DNA: TGTGCCTGGAGTATCGGCGGGATGGAGACCCAGTACTTC; CDR3: CAWSIGGMETQYF
V: TRBV7-9; size: few; J: TRBJ2-5; D: .; DNA: TGTGCCAGCAGCTTTGGGGCTTCGTTCCAAGAGACCCAGTACTTC; CDR3: CASSFGASFQETQYF
V: TRBV13; size: .; J: TRBJ2-6; D: .; DNA: TGTGCCAGCAGCTCCCCTGCGGGGAGCTCTGGGGCCAACGTCCTGACTTTC; CDR3: CASSSPAGSSGANVLTF
V: TRBV7-8; size: .; J: TRBJ1-3; D: .; DNA: TGTGCCAGCAGCTTACCACCGAACCACTCTGGAAACACCATATATTTT; CDR3: CASSLPPNHSGNTIYF
V: TRBV30; size: .; J: TRBJ2-1; D: .; DNA: TGTGCCTGGAGTGTACGAGTAAGGAGCTCCTACAATGAGCAGTTCTTC; CDR3: CAWSVRVRSSYNEQFF
V: TRBV18; size: .; J: TRBJ2-5; D: .; DNA: TGTGCCAGCTCACCAGGGCAGGGTCAAGAGACCCAGTACTTC; CDR3: CASSPGQGQETQYF
V: TRBV9; size: .; J: TRBJ2-5; D: .; DNA: TGTGCCAGCAGCGCGGGACAACCGCAAGAGACCCAGTACTTC; CDR3: CASSAGQPQETQYF
V: TRBV21-1; size: .; J: TRBJ1-2; D: .; DNA: TGTGCCAGCAGCAAAGGGCCCAGAGCTAACTATGGCTACACCTTC; CDR3: CASSKGPRANYGYTF
V: TRBV7-9; size: .; J: TRBJ2-7; D: TRBD1; DNA: TGTGCCAGCAGCACCGACAGGGCGCGAATGGTCGAGCAGTACTTC; CDR3: CASSTDRARMVEQYF
V: TRBV6-5; size: .; J: TRBJ2-5; D: .; DNA: TGTGCCAGCAGTTTATCCACGTACCAAGAGACCCAGTACTTC; CDR3: CASSLSTYQETQYF
V: TRBV5-6; size: .; J: TRBJ1-1; D: TRBD1; DNA: TGTGCCAGCAGCTTGGAGGGACAGGGTGCTGAAGCTTTCTTT; CDR3: CASSLEGQGAEAFF
V: TRBV4-3; size: once; J: TRBJ2-6; D: .; DNA: TGCGCCAGCAGCCAAGAGAGTGGGACGGCGTGGGCTGGGGCCAACGTCCTGACTTTC; CDR3: CASSQESGTAWAGANVLTF
V: TRBV7-9; size: few; J: TRBJ2-7; D: TRBD1; DNA: TGTGCCAGCAGCTCCCAGGCCGACAGGGGGGCCTCCTACGAGCAGTACTTC; CDR3: CASSSQADRGASYEQYF
V: TRBV29-1; size: few; J: TRBJ1-1; D: TRBD1; DNA: TGCAGCGTTGACAGAAACGGACAGGGCGCTGAAGCTTTCTTT; CDR3: CSVDRNGQGAEAFF
V: TRBV7-8; size: .; J: TRBJ2-3; D: .; DNA: TGTGCCAGCAGCTTATATGCGTCTAGCGAGCGAATCGCAGATACGCAGTATTTT; CDR3: CASSLYASSERIADTQYF
V: TRBV7-2; size: .; J: TRBJ1-4; D: .; DNA: TGTGCCAGCAGCTTAGCGCCAGGGAGCGGTGAAAAACTGTTTTTT; CDR3: CASSLAPGSGEKLFF
V: TRBV18; size: .; J: TRBJ2-7; D: TRBD1; DNA: TGTGCCAGCACGTACGGGGACAGGGGGCGTGAGCAGTACTTC; CDR3: CASTYGDRGREQYF
V: TRBV6-6; size: .; J: TRBJ2-3; D: .; DNA: TGTGCCAGCAGTTACTCCCGGGACACAGATACGCAGTATTTT; CDR3: CASSYSRDTDTQYF
V: TRBV7-2; size: .; J: TRBJ2-7; D: .; DNA: TGTGCCAGCAGCTTACCCTTTACTAGTGGCGAGCAGTACTTC; CDR3: CASSLPFTSGEQYF
V: TRBV15; size: .; J: TRBJ2-3; D: .; DNA: TGTGCCACCAGCAGAGGAGCAGGAGATACGCAGTATTTT; CDR3: CATSRGAGDTQYF
V: TRBV13; size: .; J: TRBJ2-7; D: TRBD2; DNA: TGTGCCAGCAGCTCAACGGGACTAGCGGAGGCCGAGCAGTACTTC; CDR3: CASSSTGLAEAEQYF
V: TRBV20-1; size: .; J: TRBJ2-7; D: .; DNA: TGCAGTGCTCCCGCCCCCTACGAGCAGTACTTC; CDR3: CSAPAPYEQYF
V: TRBV5-1; size: .; J: TRBJ2-5; D: .; DNA: TGCGCCAGCAGCTTGCCGAAGGGAGGACACCGGACCCAGTACTTC; CDR3: CASSLPKGGHRTQYF
V: TRBV4-3; size: .; J: TRBJ2-4; D: .; DNA: TGCGCCAGCAGCCAAGATGGACTAACCAACCAAGGCATTCAGTACTTC; CDR3: CASSQDGLTNQGIQYF
V: TRBV7-3; size: .; J: TRBJ2-2; D: TRBD2; DNA: TGTGCCAGCAGCTTTAGCGGGACAAACACCGGGGAGCTGTTTTTT; CDR3: CASSFSGTNTGELFF